This T cell receptor beta chain was sequenced during a study of CD8+CD57+ T cells in acquired aplastic anemia. Across the whole study: Around 3.5 ug was the average amount of DNA from sorted CD4+ and CD8+ cells. General study points: Found in both controls and patients were approximately 30 CD8+ CDR3 sequences. Controls did not differ significantly from patients in CD8+ Simpson's diversity.

J was trimmed by 4 bases and V by 6 bases; bases with no gene match: 3. Germline values: CDR1 SQVTM, CDR2 ANQGSEA. The CDR3 totals 13 residues. Investigators profiled TCR beta VDJ and CDR3 from genomic DNA template. TCRdb fed the reads into MiXCR, producing one record per CDR3 protein. The sample shows around 430,000 distinct CDR3 sequences, less than 35% of them seen only once. CD8+CD57+ cell expansion had been shown by flow cytometry in patients chosen for sequencing. Sampling of blood occurred while the patients had still received no therapy. Regarding this clonotype: The antigen is unknown.

Sequencing was carried out using sorted CD4+, CD8+, or CD8+CD57+ T cells (not recorded which) from PBMCs. V gene TRBV29-1 combines with J gene TRBJ2-3; 11 bases align to TRBD1. This sequence was found in a human donor with aplastic anemia. The CDR3 here is CSVGQGAADTQYF. The DNA for the CDR3 is TGCAGCGTAGGACAGGGGGCCGCAGATACGCAGTATTTT.